The 24 T cell receptor beta chains in this list originate from one sample, sequenced in a study of blood T cell repertoires in COVID-19 (dated by TCRdb to the early 2020s). Receptors were amplified or captured by the immunoSEQ multiplex PCR assay. TCRdb obtained this table from immuneACCESS and retained in-frame rearrangements with V and J assigned. These tables miss some clones; where compared with another copy, unresolved V genes account for less than half of the shortfall, and the remainder is unexplained. Present in this sample are about 80,000 clones, about 80% of which were seen just once. About 12% of the sample lies in the top ten. Sequenced input: peripheral blood. The origin of the receptors is a man aged 80 or over with acute or convalescent COVID-19.

This chain connects TRBV19 to TRBJ1-2; TRBD1 matches 7 bases. Trimming took 3 bases from V and 6 from J; bases not matched to a gene: 7. Germline V CDR1 and CDR2: LNHDA, SQIVND (reference sequence). The CDR3 runs 14 residues. The CDR3 region is CASSITGVSHGYTF. The CDR3 nucleotides read TGTGCCAGTAGTATCACAGGGGTGAGCCATGGCTACACCTTC. Combining the CDR3 with reference TRBV19 and TRBJ1-2 gives the whole variable domain DGGITQSPKYLFRKEGQNVTLSCEQNLNHDAMYWYRQDPGQGLRLIYYSQIVNDFQKGDIAEGYSVSREKKESFPLTVTSAQKNPTAFYLCASSITGVSHGYTFGSGTRLTVV.

In DNA, the CDR3 is TGTGCCTGGAGTGTACAGGACAGTTACTATGGCTACACCTTC. It encodes CAWSVQDSYYGYTF. The chain employs TRBV30 and TRBJ1-2; D might be TRBD1 (6 bases). CDR1 and CDR2 (germline): GTSNPN, SVGIG (reference sequence). The V and J ends lost 0 bases and 3 bases respectively, with 11 bases between them. The CDR3 is made up of 14 amino acids.

The genes are TRBV18 and TRBJ2-3; 12 nucleotides agree with TRBD2. Trimming cost V 5 bases and J 0 bases; bases outside gene matches: 6. Germline-derived CDR1 and CDR2 are KGHSH and LQKENI. The CDR3 covers 17 residues. The CDR3 sequence is CASSSTSGGSSTDTQYF. CDR3 sequence (DNA): TGTGCCAGCTCATCGACTAGCGGGGGAAGTAGCACAGATACGCAGTATTTT. The whole variable domain, remainder taken from reference TRBV18 and TRBJ2-3, is NAGVMQNPRHLVRRRGQEARLRCSPMKGHSHVYWYRQLPEEGLKFMVYLQKENIIDESGMPKERFSAEFPKEGPSILRIQQVVRGDSAAYFCASSSTSGGSSTDTQYFGPGTRLTVL.

This chain joins TRBV6-1 and TRBJ1-5; D is possibly TRBD1 (5 bases). Germline assignment: CDR1 MNHNS and CDR2 SASEGT. With 2 bases removed from V and 0 bases from J, the gap between germline ends came to 11 bases. There are 16 residues in the CDR3. CDR3 bases: TGTGCCAGCAGTGAACGTGGGACTTATAGCAATCAGCCCCAGCATTTT. Protein product: CASSERGTYSNQPQHF.

The chain carries TRBV4-2 and TRBJ1-6, with 8 bases lining up with TRBD1. The CDR3 covers 16 residues. Per the germline V gene, CDR1 is LGHNA and CDR2 is YNFKEQ. The trim removed 4 bases at V and 6 bases at J, leaving 8 bases unmatched. CDR3 in amino acids: CASSLARTGSNSPLHF. Written as DNA, the CDR3 is TGTGCCAGCAGCCTCGCTCGGACAGGGTCTAATTCACCCCTCCACTTT.

The rearrangement uses TRBV5-4 and TRBJ1-1; possibly TRBD1 for D (5 bases). The V end was cut by 0 bases, the J end by 0 bases, with 12 bases between. From germline, CDR1 is SGHNT and CDR2 YYREEE (reference sequence). The CDR3 contains 16 residues. CDR3 nucleotides: TGTGCCAGCAGCTTGGGGAGACAGCTCATGAACACTGAAGCTTTCTTT. Protein sequence: CASSLGRQLMNTEAFF.

This chain uses TRBV5-1 with TRBJ1-3; no definite D call. Deletions cut 0 bases from V and 2 bases from J, with 3 bases between. Germline values: CDR1 SGHRS, CDR2 YFSETQ. The CDR3 consists of 13 residues. The CDR3 sequence: CASSLGPGNTIYF. The DNA for the CDR3 is TGCGCCAGCAGCTTGGGGCCTGGAAACACCATATATTTT.

This clone showed up just once. The V call is TRBV29-1, the J call TRBJ2-1; 7 bases align to TRBD2. CDR3 length equals 12 residues. V was pared by 7 bases and J by 9 bases, with 9 bases of the junction left unmatched. Germline assignment: CDR1 SQVTM and CDR2 ANQGSEA. CDR3: CSAERTRPEQFF. CDR3 nucleotide sequence: TGCAGCGCCGAACGGACTAGGCCTGAGCAGTTCTTC.

This clone was picked up one time. This chain uses TRBV27 with TRBJ1-4, with 8 bases that match TRBD1. After removal of 4 bases from V and 4 bases from J, the junction contained 8 bases not matched to a gene. This CDR3 has 16 residues. The germline gives CDR1 MNHEY, CDR2 SMNVEV (reference sequence). CDR3 nucleotide sequence: TGTGCCAGCAGTTACAAACCGGGACAGGTTAATGAAAAACTGTTTTTT. This sequence encodes CASSYKPGQVNEKLFF.

This clone was found once. CDR3 residues: CASSQGRGGTLRTDTQYF. For the CDR3, the DNA is TGTGCCAGCAGCCAAGGCCGTGGAGGGACCCTCCGCACAGATACGCAGTATTTT. The rearrangement links TRBV3-1 (or the pseudogene TRBV3-2) to TRBJ2-3; weak D call: TRBD2 (6 bases). V lost 1 base and J 1 base, leaving 18 bases between the germline ends. This CDR3 contains 18 residues. CDR1 and CDR2 (germline): LGHDT, YNNKEL (reference sequence).

A word on this clone: The same CDR3 is also encoded by other DNA sequences in this sample. The V gene is TRBV24-1, the J gene TRBJ1-5; weak D call: TRBD1 (5 bases). Trimming left V 2 bases short and J 6 bases short, with 10 bases between. The germline CDR1 and CDR2 sequences are KGHDR and SFDVKD. This CDR3 has 14 residues. CDR3 sequence (DNA): TGTGCCACCAGTGATTCGGGGGTAGGTCAGCCCCAGCATTTT. Protein: CATSDSGVGQPQHF.

V and J are TRBV5-1 and TRBJ2-1; 8 nucleotides match TRBD2. CDR3 length equals 14 residues. The germline CDR1 and CDR2 sequences are SGHRS and YFSETQ. The V gene end was trimmed by 5 bases and the J gene end by 5 bases; junction bases not matched to a gene: 6. CDR3 nucleotides: TGCGCCAGCAGGAATAGCGGGGAGAACAATGAGCAGTTCTTC. The encoded protein is CASRNSGENNEQFF.

V gene TRBV9 combines with J gene TRBJ1-1; TRBD1 aligns across 11 bases. Losses at the gene ends were 0 bases for V and 4 bases for J; bases not matched to a gene: 5. CDR3 length: 16 amino acids. The germline V gene encodes CDR1 SGDLS and CDR2 YYNGEE. The CDR3 coding sequence is TGTGCCAGCAGCGTAGCCCGGACAGGGGGCGTCACTGAAGCTTTCTTT. It yields the protein CASSVARTGGVTEAFF. Combining the CDR3 with reference TRBV9 and TRBJ1-1 gives the whole variable domain DSGVTQTPKHLITATGQRVTLRCSPRSGDLSVYWYQQSLDQGLQFLIQYYNGEERAKGNILERFSAQQFPDLHSELNLSSLELGDSALYFCASSVARTGGVTEAFFGQGTRLTVV.

This chain joins TRBV18 and TRBJ2-1; D remains unclear. This CDR3 comprises 17 residues. Germline assignment: CDR1 KGHSH and CDR2 LQKENI. The ends were cut back, 2 bases at V and 0 bases at J, with 14 bases in the middle. Written as DNA, the CDR3 is TGTGCCAGCTCACCATTGGAGACCCGAACCTCCTACAATGAGCAGTTCTTC. This sequence encodes CASSPLETRTSYNEQFF.

This clone has only one observation. The chain couples TRBV6-5 to TRBJ1-2, with D possibly matching TRBD1 (5 bases). V was shortened by 7 bases and J by 8 bases, with 20 bases between the two germline ends. Per the germline V gene, CDR1 is MNHEY and CDR2 is SVGAGI. There are 14 residues in the CDR3. The CDR3 region is CASTPGTGLGGYTF. The CDR3 DNA sequence: TGTGCCAGCACTCCGGGGACTGGGCTAGGGGGCTACACCTTC.

The chain combines TRBV29-1 with TRBJ2-5; 10 bases line up with TRBD1. With V trimmed by 6 bases and J by 4 bases, 8 bases remained unmatched. The V gene's germline CDR1 is SQVTM and CDR2 ANQGSEA. The CDR3 has 14 amino acids. CDR3 in amino acids: CSVERQGALETQYF. DNA for the CDR3: TGCAGCGTAGAGAGACAGGGGGCACTAGAGACCCAGTACTTC.

This clone has just a few counts. V usage is TRBV6-5 and J usage is TRBJ1-5, with D unclear. The CDR3 sequence is 14 residues long. V shed 7 bases and J shed 5 bases, with 15 bases lying between them. In germline, CDR1 is MNHEY, CDR2 SVGAGI. CDR3 region: CASTVRGNYQPQHF. The CDR3 DNA follows: TGTGCCAGCACCGTAAGAGGGAATTATCAGCCCCAGCATTTT.

This clone was recorded once. The genes are TRBV6-6 and TRBJ2-7, with D possibly TRBD1 on 5 matching bases. V was shortened by 6 bases and J by 5 bases, with 17 bases between the two germline ends. Germline values: CDR1 MNHNY, CDR2 SVGAGI (reference sequence). The CDR3 has 14 residues. This chain's CDR3 is CASSELRESDEQYF. The CDR3 DNA reads TGTGCCAGCAGCGAACTCAGGGAATCAGACGAGCAGTACTTC.

The V and J genes are TRBV5-1 and TRBJ2-4; no definite D call. Deletions cut 0 bases from V and 0 bases from J, with 10 bases between. The CDR3 sequence is 16 residues long. Germline CDR1 is SGHRS and CDR2 is YFSETQ. The DNA of the CDR3 is TGCGCCAGCAGCTTGGTTGGTCAGTTAGCCAAAAACATTCAGTACTTC. This codes for CASSLVGQLAKNIQYF. Drawing the rest from reference TRBV5-1 and TRBJ2-4, the complete variable domain is KAGVTQTPRYLIKTRGQQVTLSCSPISGHRSVSWYQQTPGQGLQFLFEYFSETQRNKGNFPGRFSGRQFSNSRSEMNVSTLELGDSALYLCASSLVGQLAKNIQYFGAGTRLSVL.

The sample holds a few counts of this clone. This chain connects TRBV29-1 to TRBJ1-1; TRBD1 aligns across 8 bases. Losses at the gene ends were 7 bases for V and 1 base for J; bases not matched to a gene: 5. The germline CDR1 and CDR2 sequences are SQVTM and ANQGSEA. This CDR3 has 13 residues. This CDR3 reads CSARDRPNTEAFF. In DNA, the CDR3 is TGCAGCGCCCGGGACAGGCCGAACACTGAAGCTTTCTTT.

The chain employs TRBV11-2 and TRBJ2-3; a possible D gene is TRBD2 (7 bases). V was pared by 1 base and J by 0 bases, with 14 bases between. Germline V gene lookup returns CDR1 SGHAT and CDR2 FQNNGV. The CDR3 covers 17 residues. The CDR3 region has the DNA TGTGCCAGCAGCTTAGGTCCCAGGGGAGGGAGCACAGATACGCAGTATTTT. The encoded protein is CASSLGPRGGSTDTQYF.

This chain links TRBV27 with TRBJ2-7, with D tentatively TRBD1 (6 bases). Germline V gene lookup returns CDR1 MNHEY and CDR2 SMNVEV (reference sequence). Between the trimmed V and J ends, which lost 2 bases and 0 bases, there was a span of 14 bases. The CDR3 has 16 amino acids. Here the CDR3 reads CASSLKSGGGSYEQYF. Written as DNA, the CDR3 is TGTGCCAGCAGTTTAAAGTCTGGGGGCGGCTCCTACGAGCAGTACTTC.

The chain recombines TRBV7-6 with TRBJ1-1; the D is unclear. Germline V gives CDR1 SGHVS, CDR2 FNYEAQ. The CDR3 runs 13 residues. Trimming cost V 3 bases and J 1 base, with 6 bases left between them. CDR3 amino acids: CASSFTENTEAFF. The CDR3 nucleotides are TGTGCCAGCAGCTTCACAGAGAACACTGAAGCTTTCTTT.

V usage is TRBV20-1 and J usage is TRBJ2-2, with 8 bases identical to TRBD2. Germline trimming cut 3 bases from V and 4 bases from J; bases unmatched to any gene: 4. The CDR3 totals 14 residues. The germline V gene has CDR1 DFQATT and CDR2 SNEGSKA (reference sequence). The CDR3 here is CSASLAGFTGELFF. In nucleotides, the CDR3 is TGCAGTGCTAGTTTAGCGGGGTTCACCGGGGAGCTGTTTTTT.